Listed here are 25 T cell receptor beta chains from one sample, sequenced in a study of regulatory T cells in long-lasting Graves disease. In building TCR beta libraries, iRepertoire HTBI primers were used together with Arm-PCR of CDR3 regions. Via MiXCR, TCRdb re-called the multiplex PCR reads, giving one row per CDR3 protein. The table has about 350,000 distinct CDR3 sequences, around 16% seen once. The sample's time point: newly diagnosed GD, antithyroid drugs for less than 3 months. Isolated PBMC RNA provided the starting material for the TCR library. These data also formed part of another study, on T cells in Graves' hyperthyroidism and ophthalmopathy.

Sequencing was performed on peripheral blood mononuclear cells (PBMCs), taken at new diagnosis, from a patient treated with antithyroid drugs. The receptors were gathered from a woman between 18 and 30 years old with Graves disease.

The chain recombines TRBV20-1 with TRBJ1-2, with 8 bases aligning to TRBD1. This CDR3 spans 12 amino acids. Per germline, CDR1 DFQATT and CDR2 SNEGSKA (reference sequence). V lost 6 bases and J lost 4; bases outside the gene matches: 4. The CDR3 DNA reads as TGCAGTGCCCCAACAGGGGGCTATGGCTACACCTTC. This translates into CSAPTGGYGYTF.

This clonotype was observed at least ten times. The V gene is TRBV11-1, the J gene TRBJ1-1, with D uncertain. Germline V gene data show CDR1 as SGHAT and CDR2 as FQDESV (reference sequence). Trimming stripped 1 base from V and 5 bases from J, with 11 bases between. The CDR3 is made up of 14 amino acids. This CDR3 is CASSLGWERTEAFF. For the CDR3, the DNA is TGTGCCAGCAGCTTAGGTTGGGAACGGACTGAAGCTTTCTTT.

This clonotype has a count of ten or more. The CDR3 DNA is TGCAGCGTTGGGAACCTTGGACTAGCCCCCGAGCAGTTCTTC. Amino acids: CSVGNLGLAPEQFF. This sequence joins TRBV29-1 and TRBJ2-1, with TRBD2 identical over 8 bases. This CDR3 spans 14 amino acids. Trimming at V came to 4 bases and at J to 10 bases, leaving 12 bases not matched to a gene. Germline assignment: CDR1 SQVTM and CDR2 ANQGSEA.

J is TRBJ2-2 and V is TRBV10-3; D remains unclear. CDR1 and CDR2 from the germline V gene are ENHRY and SYGVKD. V shed 0 bases and J shed 5 bases, with 4 bases lying between them. CDR3 length: 13 amino acids. The DNA of the CDR3 is TGTGCCATCAGTGAGTCTAAGACCGGGGAGCTGTTTTTT. As protein: CAISESKTGELFF.

This clonotype was picked up a small number of times. The chain joins TRBV11-2 to TRBJ2-4, with 10 nucleotides matching TRBD1. Trimming cost V 4 bases and J 1 base; bases outside gene matches: 13. The germline gives CDR1 SGHAT, CDR2 FQNNGV. The CDR3 covers 19 residues. For the CDR3, the DNA is TGTGCCAGCAGCTCAAGGCCGGGACAGGGGAAAAGTGCCAAAAACATTCAGTACTTC. The encoded protein is CASSSRPGQGKSAKNIQYF. The whole variable domain, filled in from reference TRBV11-2 and TRBJ2-4, reads EAGVAQSPRYKIIEKRQSVAFWCNPISGHATLYWYQQILGQGPKLLIQFQNNGVVDDSQLPKDRFSAERLKGVDSTLKIQPAKLEDSAVYLCASSSRPGQGKSAKNIQYFGAGTRLSVL.

The rearrangement joins TRBV30 to TRBJ2-3; 13 bases map to TRBD2. The CDR3 extends over 17 amino acids. Germline V lookup: CDR1 GTSNPN, CDR2 SVGIG (reference sequence). V was pared by 5 bases and J by 1 base, with 9 bases of the junction left unmatched. The CDR3 protein is CAWDRLAGGRGTDTQYF. The CDR3 DNA is TGTGCCTGGGATAGACTAGCGGGAGGTAGGGGCACAGATACGCAGTATTTT.

This clonotype was seen repeatedly, ten times or more. The chain carries TRBV5-1 and TRBJ2-2; tentatively, D is TRBD1 (6 bases). This CDR3 region has 15 residues. Germline values: CDR1 SGHRS, CDR2 YFSETQ. V shed 2 bases and J shed 4 bases, with 12 bases lying between them. Written as DNA, the CDR3 is TGCGCCAGCAGCTTACAGGGCCTAAGCACCGGGGAGCTGTTTTTT. Its translation: CASSLQGLSTGELFF. The whole variable domain, remainder taken from reference TRBV5-1 and TRBJ2-2, is KAGVTQTPRYLIKTRGQQVTLSCSPISGHRSVSWYQQTPGQGLQFLFEYFSETQRNKGNFPGRFSGRQFSNSRSEMNVSTLELGDSALYLCASSLQGLSTGELFFGEGSRLTVL.

The chain combines TRBV30 with TRBJ2-1; 8 nucleotides align to TRBD2. Trimming removed 2 bases from V and 4 bases from J; junction bases left unmatched: 4. This CDR3 region has 14 residues. Germline loops: CDR1 GTSNPN, CDR2 SVGIG (reference sequence). DNA of the CDR3: TGTGCCTGGAGTACCCGGGAGGGGTACAATGAGCAGTTCTTC. Amino acids: CAWSTREGYNEQFF.

The chain combines TRBV7-9 with TRBJ1-2, with 8 bases fitting TRBD1. V gave up 5 bases and J gave up 7 bases; unmatched junction bases: 15. This CDR3 has 16 amino acids. Germline V gene sequence: CDR1 SEHNR, CDR2 FQNEAQ (reference sequence). The CDR3 DNA follows: TGTGCCAGCAGCACCCTCCGGACAGGGATGGCGGGTGGCTACACCTTC. Translated: CASSTLRTGMAGGYTF.

At least ten counts were recorded for this clonotype. The rearrangement uses TRBV3-1 and TRBJ1-1; no firm D call. In germline, CDR1 is LGHDT, CDR2 YNNKEL (reference sequence). CDR3 size: 12 residues. Trimming took 2 bases from V and 6 from J, leaving 7 bases between them. The CDR3 bases are TGTGCCAGCAGCCAACGGGCGGCTGAAGCTTTCTTT. Translating gives CASSQRAAEAFF.

Remarks on this clonotype: A far more abundant clone sits one base away, making this likely a read error. The chain carries TRBV28 and TRBJ2-1; 10 bases are shared with TRBD1. Trimming removed 9 bases from V and 10 bases from J; junction bases left unmatched: 24. The length of the CDR3 is 18 residues. Germline V gene sequence: CDR1 MDHEN, CDR2 SYDVKM. CDR3 sequence reads: CARLTTSPRDRGSYEQFF. The CDR3 nucleotides are TGTGCCAGACTAACCACCTCCCCGCGGGACAGGGGTTCCTACGAGCAGTTCTTC.

This clonotype showed up many times. The V call is TRBV12-3 or TRBV12-4, the J call TRBJ2-2, with D perhaps assigned TRBD1 or TRBD2 (5 bases each). V lost 5 bases and J lost 7, with 11 bases in between. This CDR3 contains 13 residues. The CDR3 is CASSRPGSGELFF. In DNA form, the CDR3 reads TGTGCCAGCAGTCGTCCAGGGAGCGGGGAGCTGTTTTTT.

J is TRBJ1-5 and V is TRBV7-9; D is possibly TRBD1 (5 bases). The V end was cut by 2 bases, the J end by 11 bases, with 19 bases between. From germline, CDR1 is SEHNR and CDR2 FQNEAQ (reference sequence). This CDR3 contains 15 residues. CDR3 DNA sequence: TGTGCCAGCAGCTTATACCGGGACCCGGTCGTGGCCCAGCATTTT. This gives the protein CASSLYRDPVVAQHF.

CDR3 protein: CASRPLAASGDLTDTQYF. The CDR3 DNA reads as TGTGCCAGCAGGCCCCTCGCGGCTAGCGGGGACCTCACAGATACGCAGTATTTT. The chain is built from TRBV2 and TRBJ2-3; 9 nucleotides agree with TRBD2. Germline V gene lookup returns CDR1 SNHLY and CDR2 FYNNEI. V dropped 6 bases and J dropped 2; count of bases not matched to a gene: 15. The CDR3 extends over 18 amino acids.

The V and J genes are TRBV7-3 and TRBJ1-3; D is uncertain. The length of the CDR3 is 13 residues. Germline lookup yields CDR1 SGHTA and CDR2 FQGTGA. Deletions cut 1 base from V and 6 bases from J, with 7 bases between. CDR3 amino acids: CASSLNPKNTIYF. The CDR3 nucleotides read TGTGCCAGCAGCTTAAACCCGAAAAACACCATATATTTT. Full variable domain (remainder filled in from reference TRBV7-3 and TRBJ1-3): GAGVSQTPSNKVTEKGKYVELRCDPISGHTALYWYRQSLGQGPEFLIYFQGTGAADDSGLPNDRFFAVRPEGSVSTLKIQRTERGDSAVYLCASSLNPKNTIYFGEGSWLTVV.

This chain links TRBV4-2 with TRBJ2-1, with 14 bases that match TRBD2. Per germline, CDR1 LGHNA and CDR2 YNFKEQ. The CDR3 has 15 residues. V was pared by 5 bases and J by 7 bases, with 4 bases of the junction left unmatched. CDR3 DNA sequence: TGTGCCAGCAGCGCGGGACTAGCGGGAGATAATGAGCAGTTCTTC. It yields the protein CASSAGLAGDNEQFF.

The chain employs TRBV3-1 and TRBJ1-2; possible D gene TRBD1, 6 bases. Per the germline V gene, CDR1 is LGHDT and CDR2 is YNNKEL (reference sequence). V lost 4 bases and J 1 base, leaving 10 bases between the germline ends. The CDR3 has 14 residues. CDR3 sequence: CASSPKGGNYGYTF. CDR3 coding DNA: TGTGCCAGCAGCCCCAAAGGGGGTAACTATGGCTACACCTTC.

This clonotype showed up just a few times. In nucleotides, the CDR3 is TGCAGCGTTGTGGCAGGCACTGAAGCTTTCTTT. This codes for CSVVAGTEAFF. The gene calls are TRBV29-1 and TRBJ1-1; D is undetermined. The V and J ends lost 4 bases and 4 bases respectively, with 7 bases between them. CDR3 size: 11 residues. The germline gives CDR1 SQVTM, CDR2 ANQGSEA.

The chain employs TRBV13 and TRBJ1-6; D is perhaps TRBD1 (6 bases). CDR1 and CDR2 (germline): PRHDT, FYEKMQ (reference sequence). The germline V and J ends were trimmed by 2 bases and 1 base, with 15 bases remaining between them. There are 18 residues in the CDR3. The CDR3 is CASSLHPGGGSYNSPLHF. As DNA, the CDR3 is TGTGCCAGCAGCTTACACCCCGGAGGGGGTTCCTATAATTCACCCCTCCACTTT. The full variable domain, with the rest looked up from reference TRBV13 and TRBJ1-6, is AAGVIQSPRHLIKEKRETATLKCYPIPRHDTVYWYQQGPGQDPQFLISFYEKMQSDKGSIPDRFSAQQFSDYHSELNMSSLELGDSALYFCASSLHPGGGSYNSPLHFGNGTRLTVT.

This clonotype was observed at least ten times. The rearrangement links TRBV2 to TRBJ1-2, with unresolved D. The V gene lost 2 bases and the J gene lost 6 bases, with 7 bases spanning the gap. This CDR3 comprises 12 residues. Germline values: CDR1 SNHLY, CDR2 FYNNEI. DNA of the CDR3: TGTGCCAGCAGTGAACGGCCGGATGGCTACACCTTC. Amino acids: CASSERPDGYTF. Based on the CDR3 plus reference TRBV2 and TRBJ1-2, the full variable domain is EPEVTQTPSHQVTQMGQEVILRCVPISNHLYFYWYRQILGQKVEFLVSFYNNEISEKSEIFDDQFSVERPDGSNFTLKIRSTKLEDSAMYFCASSERPDGYTFGSGTRLTVV.

This chain joins TRBV7-2 and TRBJ2-5, with 9 bases that match TRBD2. The junction had 10 bases not matched to a gene; V was cut back by 3 bases and J by 5 bases. CDR1 is SGHTA, CDR2 FQGNSA, per germline. The CDR3 totals 16 residues. The DNA for the CDR3 is TGTGCCAGCAGCTTTCCGGCGGGAGGGCCGGGGGAGACCCAGTACTTC. This translates into CASSFPAGGPGETQYF.

V gene TRBV6-5 combines with J gene TRBJ2-5; no clear D. Trimming cost V 2 bases and J 0 bases, with 7 bases left between them. The V gene's germline CDR1 is MNHEY and CDR2 SVGAGI. This CDR3 is built from 14 residues. CDR3 bases: TGTGCCAGCAGTTACGTGGGGTACCAAGAGACCCAGTACTTC. Protein: CASSYVGYQETQYF.

The genes are TRBV6-5 and TRBJ2-1; tentative D call: TRBD2 (6 bases). The CDR3 runs 16 residues. Trimming removed 2 bases at V and 9 bases at J, with 20 bases between. CDR1 is MNHEY, CDR2 SVGAGI, per germline. Written as DNA, the CDR3 is TGTGCCAGCAGTTACGGCGGGGAGAGAGGAAGCGCTGAGCAGTTCTTC. Encoded protein: CASSYGGERGSAEQFF.

V and J are TRBV3-1 and TRBJ1-3; a possible D gene is TRBD1 (5 bases). V lost 7 bases and J lost 7, with 14 bases in between. Germline loops: CDR1 LGHDT, CDR2 YNNKEL (reference sequence). The CDR3 covers 13 residues. CDR3 protein: CASTDLGGNTIYF. The CDR3 nucleotides read TGTGCCAGCACCGACCTTGGGGGGAACACCATATATTTT.

This chain joins TRBV2 and TRBJ2-1; unclear D gene. Trimming shortened V by 5 bases and J by 10 bases, and 15 bases separated the two germline ends. There are 13 residues in the CDR3. Germline V gives CDR1 SNHLY, CDR2 FYNNEI. CDR3 in DNA: TGTGCCAGCAGTTCCGGGCGCTCCTACGAGCAGTTCTTC. Its protein product is CASSSGRSYEQFF. Full variable domain (outside the CDR3, taken from reference TRBV2 and TRBJ2-1): EPEVTQTPSHQVTQMGQEVILRCVPISNHLYFYWYRQILGQKVEFLVSFYNNEISEKSEIFDDQFSVERPDGSNFTLKIRSTKLEDSAMYFCASSSGRSYEQFFGPGTRLTVL.